The 2 T cell receptor beta chains below come from one sample, sequenced in a study of shared clonotypes between healthy human individuals. CD45RO-negative, CCR7-selected cells formed the naive CD8 fraction, which excluded terminally differentiated effector memory CD45RA+ cells. This table comes from immunoSEQ multiplex PCR, and its TCRdb copy is limited to in-frame clones, with some not included. The sample includes about 2.1 million clones, about 93% of them seen just once. The material sequenced was naive CD8+ T cells from PBMCs. These receptors were obtained from a man younger than 35 in good health. Some clones in this sample may be carry-over from other donors' samples.

The J gene is TRBJ1-5, the V gene TRBV10-2; no firm D call. V shed 5 bases and J shed 6 bases, with 14 bases lying between them. The V gene's germline CDR1 is WSHSY and CDR2 SAAADI. CDR3 size: 14 residues. This CDR3 reads CASSPRPSGQPQHF. In nucleotides, the CDR3 is TGCGCCAGCAGTCCGCGCCCGAGCGGTCAGCCCCAGCATTTT.

The chain recombines TRBV10-1 with TRBJ2-7, with D possibly called TRBD1 or TRBD2 (5 bases each). The CDR3 is 12 amino acids. Looked up from germline, CDR1 is WNHNN and CDR2 is SYGVQD (reference sequence). Trimming shortened V by 5 bases and J by 6 bases, and 11 bases separated the two germline ends. This CDR3 is CASSTGGGEQYF. CDR3 DNA: TGCGCCAGCAGTACCGGTGGGGGCGAGCAGTACTTC.